This entry features one TCR beta chain sequence. This table comes from immunoSEQ multiplex PCR, and its TCRdb copy is limited to in-frame clones, with some not included. The sample lists over 95,000 clones, around 90% seen once, with approximately 4.2% in the top ten. The germline gives CDR1 MNHEY, CDR2 SVGAGI. V was pared by 5 bases and J by 6 bases, with 11 bases of the junction left unmatched. The length of the CDR3 is 15 residues. This sample was taken from a study of blood T cell repertoires in COVID-19. This chain uses TRBV6-5 with TRBJ2-7, with 9 bases identical to TRBD2. The source is a woman in her forties or fifties with acute or convalescent COVID-19. The sequencing sample was made of peripheral blood. The CDR3 DNA follows: TGTGCCAGCAGTCCTAGCGGGATCATTGCTGGCGAGCAGTACTTC. Encoded protein: CASSPSGIIAGEQYF.